The clone carrying this TCR beta chain has a handful of counts. These data belong to a study of blood T cell repertoires in COVID-19. Background on the study: The samples span acute and convalescent COVID-19 from the United States, Italy and Spain. From T cells, B-cell-depleted T cells, or PBMCs came the material, which was cDNA or gDNA.

CDR1 SGDLS and CDR2 YYNGEE come from the germline V gene. The CDR3 spans 16 residues. V gave up 4 bases and J gave up 0 bases; unmatched junction bases: 4. Original processing methods: Amplification from reference gene primers served as the basis for estimated nucleated cell counts. Here immunoSEQ multiplex PCR was the method, and the copy in TCRdb shows in-frame clones only, minus some. V and J calls and clone size are copied from that table; D and trimming were computed from the DNA. The top ten clones hold 2% to 3% of a sample with around 270,000 clones, about 90% of them seen once. The origin of this receptor is a woman in her 50s with acute or convalescent COVID-19. The chain recombines TRBV9 with TRBJ2-2; 9 positions match TRBD1. Sequencing was carried out using peripheral blood. DNA of the CDR3: TGTGCCAGCAGCCCGCGGACAGGGGCGAACACCGGGGAGCTGTTTTTT. Its protein is CASSPRTGANTGELFF. Together with reference TRBV9 and TRBJ2-2, the CDR3 gives the full variable domain: DSGVTQTPKHLITATGQRVTLRCSPRSGDLSVYWYQQSLDQGLQFLIQYYNGEERAKGNILERFSAQQFPDLHSELNLSSLELGDSALYFCASSPRTGANTGELFFGEGSRLTVL.